This TCR beta chain was retrieved from a study of T cells in Graves' hyperthyroidism and ophthalmopathy. RNA transcripts were the template for amplifying TCR beta CDR3 regions. The TCR CDR3 first-round RT-PCR relied on the HTBI primer set. Each CDR3 protein is one row after TCRdb ran MiXCR on the multiplex PCR reads. The sample lists approximately 600,000 distinct CDR3 sequences; around 15% were seen once. Only a few counts were recorded for this clonotype. This CDR3 has 12 residues. Trimming at V came to 5 bases and at J to 6 bases, leaving 7 bases not matched to a gene. CDR1 and CDR2 from the germline V gene are DFQATT and SNEGSKA (reference sequence).

The chain carries TRBV20-1 and TRBJ2-7; TRBD1 matches at 7 bases. The clonotype originates from a woman in her thirties with Graves' hyperthyroidism. Input material: blood. The CDR3 nucleotides read TGCAGTGCTGTTGGACAGGACTGCGAGCAGTACTTC. Protein: CSAVGQDCEQYF.